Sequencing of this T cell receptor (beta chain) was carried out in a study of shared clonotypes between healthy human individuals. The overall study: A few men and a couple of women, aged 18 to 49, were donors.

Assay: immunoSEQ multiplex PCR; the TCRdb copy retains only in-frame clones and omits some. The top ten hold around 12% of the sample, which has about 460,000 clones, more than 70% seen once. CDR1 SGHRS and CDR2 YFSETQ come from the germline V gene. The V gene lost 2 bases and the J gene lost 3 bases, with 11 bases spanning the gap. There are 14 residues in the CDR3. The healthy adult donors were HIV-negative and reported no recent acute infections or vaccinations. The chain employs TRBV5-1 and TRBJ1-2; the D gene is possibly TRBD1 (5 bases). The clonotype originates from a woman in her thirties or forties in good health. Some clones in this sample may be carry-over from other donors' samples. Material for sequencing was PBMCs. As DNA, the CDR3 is TGCGCCAGCAGCTTTACAACGGGGGACTATGGCTACACCTTC. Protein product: CASSFTTGDYGYTF.